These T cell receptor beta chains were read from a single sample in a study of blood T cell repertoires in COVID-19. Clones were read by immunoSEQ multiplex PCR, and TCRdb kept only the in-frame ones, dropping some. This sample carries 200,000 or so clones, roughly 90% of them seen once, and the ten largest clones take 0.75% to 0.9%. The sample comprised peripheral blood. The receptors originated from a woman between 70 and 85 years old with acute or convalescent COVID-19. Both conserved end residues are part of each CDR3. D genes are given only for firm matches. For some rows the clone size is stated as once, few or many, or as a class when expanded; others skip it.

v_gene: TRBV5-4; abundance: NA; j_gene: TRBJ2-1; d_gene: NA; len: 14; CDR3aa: CASSLRGALSEQFF; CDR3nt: TGTGCCAGCAGCTTGCGGGGGGCCTTATCTGAGCAGTTCTTC
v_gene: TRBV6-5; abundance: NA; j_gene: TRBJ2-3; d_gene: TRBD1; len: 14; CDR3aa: CASNRDRGTDTQYF; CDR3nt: TGTGCCAGCAACCGGGACAGGGGTACAGATACGCAGTATTTT
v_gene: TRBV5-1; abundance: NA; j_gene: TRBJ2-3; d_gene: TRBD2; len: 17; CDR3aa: CASSLVRGGGTSDTQYF; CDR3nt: TGCGCCAGCAGCTTGGTCCGGGGCGGGGGGACCTCAGATACGCAGTATTTT
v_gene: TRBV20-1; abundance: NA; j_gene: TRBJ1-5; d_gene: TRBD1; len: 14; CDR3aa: CSASGGGPNQPQHF; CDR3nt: TGCAGTGCCAGTGGAGGGGGCCCAAATCAGCCCCAGCATTTT
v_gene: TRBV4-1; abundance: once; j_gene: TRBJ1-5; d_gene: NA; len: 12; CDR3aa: CASSHPNQPQHF; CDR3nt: TGCGCCAGCAGCCACCCGAATCAGCCCCAGCATTTT
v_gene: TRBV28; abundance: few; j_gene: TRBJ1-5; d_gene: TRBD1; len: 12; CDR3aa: CASHRGQQPQHF; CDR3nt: TGTGCCAGCCACAGGGGGCAACAGCCCCAGCATTTT
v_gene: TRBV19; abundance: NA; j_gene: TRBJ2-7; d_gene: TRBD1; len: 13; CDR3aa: CASSVMGDRGQYF; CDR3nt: TGTGCCAGTAGTGTCATGGGCGACAGGGGGCAGTACTTC
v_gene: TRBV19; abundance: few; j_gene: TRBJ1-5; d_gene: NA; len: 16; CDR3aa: CASSGGRGSGNQPQHF; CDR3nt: TGTGCCAGTAGTGGAGGGAGGGGGTCGGGCAATCAGCCCCAGCATTTT
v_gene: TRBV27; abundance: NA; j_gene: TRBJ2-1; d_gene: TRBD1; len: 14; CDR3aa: CATTWRQGDNEQFF; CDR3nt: TGTGCCACTACCTGGAGACAGGGGGACAATGAGCAGTTCTTC
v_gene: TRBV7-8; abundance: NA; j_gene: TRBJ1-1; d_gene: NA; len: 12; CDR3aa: CASSSGQLEAFF; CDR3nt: TGTGCCAGCAGCTCCGGACAGCTGGAAGCTTTCTTT
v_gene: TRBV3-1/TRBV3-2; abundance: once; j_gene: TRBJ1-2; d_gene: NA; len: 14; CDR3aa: CASSQGGQIYGYTF; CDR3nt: TGTGCCAGCAGCCAAGGCGGACAGATCTATGGCTACACCTTC
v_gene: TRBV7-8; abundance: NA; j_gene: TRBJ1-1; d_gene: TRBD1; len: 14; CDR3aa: CASSIDRGTTEAFF; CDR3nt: TGTGCCAGCAGCATCGACAGGGGAACCACTGAAGCTTTCTTT
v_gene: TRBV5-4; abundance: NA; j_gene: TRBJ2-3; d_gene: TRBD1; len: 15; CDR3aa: CASSLVQGAADTQYF; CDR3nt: TGTGCCAGCAGCTTGGTACAGGGGGCGGCAGATACGCAGTATTTT
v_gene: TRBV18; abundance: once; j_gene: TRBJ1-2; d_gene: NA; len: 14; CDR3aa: CASSPQAASYGYTF; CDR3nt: TGTGCCAGCTCACCACAGGCGGCAAGCTATGGCTACACCTTC
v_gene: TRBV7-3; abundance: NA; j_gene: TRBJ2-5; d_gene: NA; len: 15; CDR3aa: CASSPNGGALETQYF; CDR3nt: TGTGCCAGCAGCCCTAATGGGGGGGCCCTGGAGACCCAGTACTTC
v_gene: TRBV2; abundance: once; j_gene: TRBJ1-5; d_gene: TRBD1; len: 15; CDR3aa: CASSPRGLGNQPQHF; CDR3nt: TGTGCCAGCAGTCCGAGGGGGCTGGGGAATCAGCCCCAGCATTTT
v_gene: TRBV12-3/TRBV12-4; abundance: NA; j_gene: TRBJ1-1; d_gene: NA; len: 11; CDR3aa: CASSFSSEAFF; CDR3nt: TGTGCCAGCAGTTTTTCATCTGAAGCTTTCTTT
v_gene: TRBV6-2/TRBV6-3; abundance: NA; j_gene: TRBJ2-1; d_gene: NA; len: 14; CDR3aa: CASSSLATQSEQFF; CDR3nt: TGTGCCAGCAGTTCCCTAGCGACTCAAAGTGAGCAGTTCTTC
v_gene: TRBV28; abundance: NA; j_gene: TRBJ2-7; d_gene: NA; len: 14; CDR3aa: CASRRQTGPYEQYF; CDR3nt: TGTGCCAGCAGAAGGCAGACGGGTCCCTACGAGCAGTACTTC
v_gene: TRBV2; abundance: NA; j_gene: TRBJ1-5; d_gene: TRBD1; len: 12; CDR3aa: CASSEGQQPQHF; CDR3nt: TGTGCCAGCAGTGAGGGACAGCAGCCCCAGCATTTT
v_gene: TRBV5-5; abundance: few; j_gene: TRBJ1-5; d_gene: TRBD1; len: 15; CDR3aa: CASRLDRGGNQPQHF; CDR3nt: TGTGCCAGCAGACTTGACAGGGGAGGCAATCAGCCCCAGCATTTT
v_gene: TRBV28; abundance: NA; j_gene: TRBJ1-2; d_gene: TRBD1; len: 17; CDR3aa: CASSPGGSTGLIDGYTF; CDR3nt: TGTGCCAGCAGTCCAGGCGGATCGACAGGGTTGATAGATGGCTACACCTTC
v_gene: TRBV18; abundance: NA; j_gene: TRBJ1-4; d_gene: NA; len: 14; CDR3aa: CASSAGTLPEKLFF; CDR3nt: TGTGCCAGCTCAGCCGGGACACTCCCCGAAAAACTGTTTTTT
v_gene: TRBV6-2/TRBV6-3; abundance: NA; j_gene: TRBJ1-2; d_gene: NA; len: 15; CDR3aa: CASSYSGTLAAGYTF; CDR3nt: TGTGCCAGCAGTTACTCGGGGACACTGGCGGCTGGCTACACCTTC
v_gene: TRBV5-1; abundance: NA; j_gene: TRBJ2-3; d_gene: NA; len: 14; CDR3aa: CASTVASVGDTQYF; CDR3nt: TGCGCCAGCACTGTAGCGTCGGTGGGAGATACGCAGTATTTT
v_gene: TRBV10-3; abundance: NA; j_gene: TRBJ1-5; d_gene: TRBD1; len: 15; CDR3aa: CAISESGQGVQPQHF; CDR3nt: TGTGCCATCAGTGAGTCAGGACAGGGTGTCCAGCCCCAGCATTTT
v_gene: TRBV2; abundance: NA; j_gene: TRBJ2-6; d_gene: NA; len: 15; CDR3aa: CASRPDTAGANVLTF; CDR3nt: TGTGCCAGCAGGCCAGACACAGCTGGGGCCAACGTCCTGACTTTC
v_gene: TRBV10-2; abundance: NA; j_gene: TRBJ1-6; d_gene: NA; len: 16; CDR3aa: CASSVSGVEVNSPLHF; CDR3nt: TGCGCCAGCTCAGTCTCAGGGGTCGAGGTAAATTCACCCCTCCACTTT
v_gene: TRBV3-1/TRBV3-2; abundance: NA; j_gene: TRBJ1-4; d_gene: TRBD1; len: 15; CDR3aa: CASSPLTGAFEKLFF; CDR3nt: TGTGCCAGCAGCCCGCTGACAGGGGCATTTGAAAAACTGTTTTTT
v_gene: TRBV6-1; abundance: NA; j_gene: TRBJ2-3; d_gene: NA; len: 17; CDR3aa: CASSEGATPLGTDTQYF; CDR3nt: TGTGCCAGCAGTGAAGGGGCTACCCCGTTGGGCACAGATACGCAGTATTTT
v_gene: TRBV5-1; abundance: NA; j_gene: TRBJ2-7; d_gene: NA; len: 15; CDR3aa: CASSGAGPPQYEQYF; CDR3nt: TGCGCCAGCAGCGGGGCGGGACCTCCGCAGTACGAGCAGTACTTC
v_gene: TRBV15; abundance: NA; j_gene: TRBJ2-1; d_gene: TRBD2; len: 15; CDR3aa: CATSRATPGGNEQFF; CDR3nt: TGTGCCACCAGCAGAGCTACTCCGGGAGGCAATGAGCAGTTCTTC
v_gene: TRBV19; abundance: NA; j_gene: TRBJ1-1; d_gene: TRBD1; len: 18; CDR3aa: CASSGRRDRASSSTEAFF; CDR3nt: TGTGCCAGTAGTGGTAGGAGGGACAGGGCCTCTTCAAGCACTGAAGCTTTCTTT
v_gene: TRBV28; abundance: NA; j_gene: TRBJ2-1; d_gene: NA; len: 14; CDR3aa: CASSAPTVYNEQFF; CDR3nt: TGTGCCAGCAGCGCCCCGACAGTCTACAATGAGCAGTTCTTC
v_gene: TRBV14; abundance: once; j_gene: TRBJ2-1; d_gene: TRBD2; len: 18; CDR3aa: CASSHMWGREVSYNEQFF; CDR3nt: TGTGCCAGCAGCCATATGTGGGGGCGGGAGGTGTCCTACAATGAGCAGTTCTTC
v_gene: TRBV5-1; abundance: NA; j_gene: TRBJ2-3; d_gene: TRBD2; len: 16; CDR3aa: CASSRTGGGGSDTQYF; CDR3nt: TGCGCCAGCAGCCGTACGGGCGGGGGAGGCTCAGATACGCAGTATTTT
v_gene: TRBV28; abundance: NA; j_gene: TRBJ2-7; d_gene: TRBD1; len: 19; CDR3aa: CASSSNSWQGVSKSYEQYF; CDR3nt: TGTGCCAGCAGTTCCAACTCTTGGCAGGGGGTCTCGAAATCCTACGAGCAGTACTTC
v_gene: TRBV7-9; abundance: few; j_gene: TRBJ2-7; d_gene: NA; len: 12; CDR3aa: CASSWSSYEQYF; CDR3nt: TGTGCCAGCAGCTGGAGCTCCTACGAGCAGTACTTC
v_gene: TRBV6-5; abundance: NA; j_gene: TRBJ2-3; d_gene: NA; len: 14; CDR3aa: CASSYLTVTDTQYF; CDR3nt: TGTGCCAGCAGTTATTTGACTGTCACAGATACGCAGTATTTT
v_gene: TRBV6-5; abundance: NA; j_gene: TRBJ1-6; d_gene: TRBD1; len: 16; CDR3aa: CASTYTGQASNSPLHF; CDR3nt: TGTGCCAGCACTTATACGGGACAGGCATCAAATTCACCCCTCCACTTT
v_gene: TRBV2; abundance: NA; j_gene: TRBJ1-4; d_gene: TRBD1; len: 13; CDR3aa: CASVRDRVGKLFF; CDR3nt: TGTGCCAGCGTCCGGGACAGGGTGGGAAAACTGTTTTTT
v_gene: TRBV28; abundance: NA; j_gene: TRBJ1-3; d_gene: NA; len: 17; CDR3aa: CASSLLIGHGSGNTIYF; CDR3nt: TGTGCCAGCAGTTTATTGATTGGACACGGCTCTGGAAACACCATATATTTT
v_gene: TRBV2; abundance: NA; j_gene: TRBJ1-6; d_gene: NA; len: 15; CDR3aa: CASSTRGGEVSPLHF; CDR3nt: TGTGCCAGCAGTACCCGAGGGGGGGAGGTTTCACCCCTCCACTTT
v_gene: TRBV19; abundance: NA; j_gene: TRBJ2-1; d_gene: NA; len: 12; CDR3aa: CASRGRGGEQFF; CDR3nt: TGTGCCAGTCGTGGAAGGGGGGGTGAGCAGTTCTTC
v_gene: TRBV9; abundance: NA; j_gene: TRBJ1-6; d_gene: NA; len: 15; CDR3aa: CASSESGQPNSPLHF; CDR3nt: TGTGCCAGCAGCGAATCCGGACAGCCTAATTCACCCCTCCACTTT
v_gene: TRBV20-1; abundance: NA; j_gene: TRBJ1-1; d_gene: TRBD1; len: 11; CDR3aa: CSARQGAEAFF; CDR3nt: TGCAGTGCTAGACAGGGGGCTGAAGCTTTCTTT
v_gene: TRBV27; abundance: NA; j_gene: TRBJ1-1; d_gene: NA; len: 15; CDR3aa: CASSPRGQRNTEAFF; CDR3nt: TGTGCCAGCAGTCCCCGAGGTCAGAGGAACACTGAAGCTTTCTTT
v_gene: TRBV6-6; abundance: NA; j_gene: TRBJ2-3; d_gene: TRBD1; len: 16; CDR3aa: CASSRGTGPSTDTQYF; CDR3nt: TGTGCCAGCAGTAGAGGGACAGGGCCTAGCACAGATACGCAGTATTTT
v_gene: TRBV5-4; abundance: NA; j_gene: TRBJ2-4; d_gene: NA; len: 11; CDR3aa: CASSLRDIQYF; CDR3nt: TGTGCCAGCAGCTTGCGGGACATTCAGTACTTC
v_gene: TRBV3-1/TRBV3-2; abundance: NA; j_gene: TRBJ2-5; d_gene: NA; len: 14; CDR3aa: CASSHYTGQETQYF; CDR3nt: TGTGCCAGCAGCCACTACACGGGACAAGAGACCCAGTACTTC
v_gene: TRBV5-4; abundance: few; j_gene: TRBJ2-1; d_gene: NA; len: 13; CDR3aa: CAPSRNGIIKEFF; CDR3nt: TGTGCTCCCTCCAGGAACGGGATCATAAAGGAGTTCTTC
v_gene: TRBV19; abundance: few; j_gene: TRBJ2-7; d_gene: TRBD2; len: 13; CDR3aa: CASSRTSVYEQYF; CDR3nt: TGTGCCAGTAGTAGGACTAGCGTCTACGAGCAGTACTTC
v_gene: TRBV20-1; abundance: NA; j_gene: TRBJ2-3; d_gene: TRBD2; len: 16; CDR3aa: CSASRLAGGYTDTQYF; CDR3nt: TGCAGTGCTAGTAGGCTAGCGGGAGGGTACACAGATACGCAGTATTTT
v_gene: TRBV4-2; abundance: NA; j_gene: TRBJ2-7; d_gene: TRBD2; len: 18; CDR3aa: CASSRGGTSGGSSYKQYF; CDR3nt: TGTGCCAGCAGCCGGGGCGGGACTAGCGGGGGATCTTCCTACAAGCAGTACTTC
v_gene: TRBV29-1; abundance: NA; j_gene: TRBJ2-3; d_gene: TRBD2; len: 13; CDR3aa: CSVSSLAGPPQYF; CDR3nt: TGCAGCGTCTCGTCACTAGCGGGCCCCCCCCAGTATTTT